These T cell receptor beta chains were read from a single sample in a study of spatial heterogeneity in lung cancer. TCRdb itself ran the 5' RACE reads through MiXCR, one entry per CDR3 protein. The data hold 12,000 to 15,000 distinct CDR3 sequences, with approximately 8% observed a single time. Sequenced here: PBMCs, sampled at surgery. The receptors stem from a female donor with early-stage non-small cell lung cancer. Each CDR3 is given with its conserved first and last residue. A D gene is named only where the DNA matches it firmly. Size is stated for part of the rows, as once, few or many counts, or as a class when the clone is expanded.

d_gene	j_gene	v_gene	abundance	len	CDR3aa	CDR3nt
TRBD1	TRBJ1-1	TRBV19	many	16	CASSIGMRTGRGEAFF	TGTGCCAGTAGTATCGGGATGCGGACAGGCAGGGGTGAAGCTTTCTTT
TRBD1	TRBJ2-7	TRBV20-1	many	13	CSARAETGYEQYF	TGCAGTGCTAGAGCAGAGACAGGGTACGAGCAGTACTTC
NA	TRBJ1-2	TRBV20-1	few	14	CSAIPRDFNYGYTF	TGCAGTGCTATTCCCAGAGATTTTAACTATGGCTACACCTTC
NA	TRBJ2-7	TRBV7-6	many	16	CASSLGGKGVWGEQYF	TGTGCCAGCAGCTTAGGGGGAAAGGGCGTGTGGGGCGAGCAGTACTTC
NA	TRBJ2-6	TRBV5-1	medium-sized	16	CASSLVALSGANVLTF	TGCGCCAGCAGCTTGGTAGCGCTCTCTGGGGCCAACGTCCTGACTTTC
NA	TRBJ1-1	TRBV7-3	medium-sized	12	CASSFGPVEAFF	TGTGCCAGCAGCTTCGGACCGGTTGAAGCTTTCTTT
TRBD1	TRBJ1-4	TRBV7-9	many	14	CASRQGQGSEKLFF	TGTGCCAGCAGGCAAGGACAGGGGAGTGAAAAACTGTTTTTT
NA	TRBJ2-1	TRBV5-1	many	14	CASSLGASGNEQFF	TGCGCCAGCAGCTTGGGGGCCTCGGGCAATGAGCAGTTCTTC
NA	TRBJ1-6	TRBV11-2	many	13	CASSLDQAGPLHF	TGTGCCAGCAGCTTAGATCAGGCGGGTCCCCTCCACTTT
NA	TRBJ2-1	TRBV2	NA	15	CASSDKGFLYNEQFF	TGTGCCAGCAGTGACAAGGGTTTCCTTTACAATGAGCAGTTCTTC
NA	TRBJ1-1	TRBV5-6	few	18	CASSLTRNKDGVNTEAFF	TGTGCCAGCAGCTTGACGCGGAACAAAGACGGAGTGAACACTGAAGCTTTCTTT
NA	TRBJ2-4	TRBV28	few	15	CASDASGASKNIQYF	TGTGCCAGCGATGCTTCAGGGGCGTCCAAAAACATTCAGTACTTC
NA	TRBJ1-3	TRBV7-9	many	15	CAAPEAQSSGNTIYF	TGTGCCGCCCCTGAGGCGCAGAGCTCTGGAAACACCATATATTTT
NA	TRBJ2-5	TRBV24-1	many	12	CATSDTPETQYF	TGTGCCACCAGTGATACTCCGGAGACCCAGTACTTC
NA	TRBJ1-2	TRBV19	many	14	CASSIKGGNYGYTF	TGTGCCAGTAGTATTAAGGGCGGTAACTATGGCTACACCTTC
NA	TRBJ1-2	TRBV29-1	many	13	CSVEVGVHYGYTF	TGCAGCGTTGAAGTAGGCGTCCACTATGGCTACACCTTC
TRBD1	TRBJ1-5	TRBV7-2	many	16	CASSTFDRGASQPQHF	TGTGCCAGCAGCACCTTCGACAGGGGCGCAAGTCAGCCCCAGCATTTT
NA	TRBJ2-1	TRBV5-5	large	13	CASSLGVNNEQFF	TGTGCCAGCAGCTTGGGAGTTAACAATGAGCAGTTCTTC